This entry lists 9 T cell receptor beta chains sequenced from one sample in a study of T cell responses to AZD1222 COVID-19 vaccine. Assay used: immunoSEQ multiplex PCR; TCRdb lists only in-frame clones, some missing. This table has about 92,000 clones, about nine tenths appearing once. The sequences come from peripheral blood, collected on day 0 of AZD1222 vaccination. The receptors were sampled from an adult in good health.

A note on this clone: One junction end does not reproduce the germline sequence, and a read error may be involved. DNA of the CDR3: TGTGCCAGCAGTAACTCCTACGAGCAGTACTTC. Protein sequence: CASSNSYEQYF. J is TRBJ2-7 and V is TRBV6-5; D is unresolved. This CDR3 spans 11 amino acids. Looked up from germline, CDR1 is MNHEY and CDR2 is SVGAGI.

The DNA for the CDR3 is TGCGCCAGCAGCCAAGTTCTGTCTAGCACAGATACGCAGTATTTT. Translating it yields CASSQVLSSTDTQYF. The rearrangement uses TRBV4-3 and TRBJ2-3; D ambiguous. The CDR3 totals 15 residues. V lost 1 base and J lost 0, with 8 bases in between. CDR1 and CDR2 from the germline V gene are LGHNA and YSLEER.

The chain is built from TRBV7-2 and TRBJ1-6; no firm D call. This CDR3 spans 16 amino acids. V lost 2 bases and J 6 bases, leaving 14 bases between the germline ends. From germline, CDR1 is SGHTA and CDR2 FQGNSA. The CDR3 spells CASSLSGSLTNSPLHF. The CDR3 DNA reads TGTGCCAGCAGCTTATCGGGGTCCCTAACTAATTCACCCCTCCACTTT.

J is TRBJ1-2 and V is TRBV5-1; 8 bases line up with TRBD1. CDR1 is SGHRS, CDR2 YFSETQ, per germline. CDR3 length equals 13 residues. V was pared by 5 bases and J by 6 bases, with 6 bases of the junction left unmatched. The CDR3: CASSEDRVDGYTF. The CDR3 region has the DNA TGCGCCAGCAGTGAGGACAGGGTTGATGGCTACACCTTC.

This clone was detected only a few times. This same CDR3 is encoded by further DNA sequences in the sample. This chain uses TRBV6-5 with TRBJ1-5, with D possibly being TRBD1 (6 bases). The germline V gene encodes CDR1 MNHEY and CDR2 SVGAGI. The CDR3 has 15 amino acids. V lost 0 bases to trimming and J lost 1 base, with 7 bases between them. DNA of the CDR3: TGTGCCAGCAGTTACTCAGGGGGAAGCAATCAGCCCCAGCATTTT. This codes for CASSYSGGSNQPQHF.

This clone was observed a single time. This chain uses TRBV29-1 with TRBJ2-7; no clear D gene. The CDR3 sequence is 11 residues long. Germline-derived CDR1 and CDR2 are SQVTM and ANQGSEA. Trimming cost V 5 bases and J 1 base, with 6 bases left between them. CDR3 protein: CSVIQSYEQYF. The CDR3 nucleotides are TGCAGCGTTATACAGTCCTACGAGCAGTACTTC.

This rearrangement joins TRBV7-9 to TRBJ1-2, with TRBD1 matching over 8 bases. Per germline, CDR1 SEHNR and CDR2 FQNEAQ (reference sequence). This CDR3 region has 14 residues. Trimming at V came to 2 bases and at J to 6 bases, leaving 5 bases not matched to a gene. CDR3 coding DNA: TGTGCCAGCAGCTTATCGACAGGGGATAATGGCTACACCTTC. Protein: CASSLSTGDNGYTF.

The chain employs TRBV5-4 and TRBJ2-1; D perhaps matches TRBD2 (5 bases). The germline gives CDR1 SGHNT, CDR2 YYREEE (reference sequence). This CDR3 comprises 13 residues. Trimming stripped 4 bases from V and 7 bases from J, with 12 bases between. CDR3 nucleotide sequence: TGTGCCAGCAGCACCGACCCGGGGAATGAGCAGTTCTTC. It specifies CASSTDPGNEQFF.

The chain couples TRBV19 to TRBJ2-3, with 15 bases fitting TRBD2. The germline gives CDR1 LNHDA, CDR2 SQIVND (reference sequence). The CDR3 totals 19 residues. V lost 2 bases to trimming and J lost 2 bases; unmatched junction nucleotides: 8. CDR3 region: CASSILVGLAGGATDTQYF. DNA of the CDR3: TGTGCCAGTAGTATATTAGTGGGACTAGCGGGGGGCGCCACAGATACGCAGTATTTT.